The sequence of this T cell receptor (beta chain) was determined in a study of cytomegalovirus exposure and HLA in healthy donors. This clone came up a few times. Antigen unknown. Trimming took 4 bases from V and 4 from J; bases not matched to a gene: 14. CDR3 length: 16 amino acids. From germline, CDR1 is SGHDT and CDR2 YYEEEE. The PCR was carried out with 60 Vbeta primers and 13 Jbeta primers. The repertoire was sequenced with immunoSEQ multiplex PCR; TCRdb's copy has only in-frame clones and lacks some. The sample shows around 130,000 clones, around 80% of them seen only once. Study conclusions and caveats: Highly shared variants forming one cluster were likely a sequencing artifact. Some V segments (TRBV6-2 and TRBV6-3 among them) were excluded as indistinguishable.

Material for sequencing was PBMCs. This TCR was recovered from a woman between 18 and 29 years old in good health and CMV-seronegative. The chain combines TRBV5-6 with TRBJ2-7, with 7 bases identical to TRBD2. The DNA of the CDR3 is TGTGCCAGCAGCCTCGAGAGCGGGGCCAGTTTGTACGAGCAGTACTTC. As protein: CASSLESGASLYEQYF. Variable domain in full (rest from reference TRBV5-6 and TRBJ2-7): DAGVTQSPTHLIKTRGQQVTLRCSPKSGHDTVSWYQQALGQGPQFIFQYYEEEERQRGNFPDRFSGHQFPNYSSELNVNALLLGDSALYLCASSLESGASLYEQYFGPGTRLTVT.